Sequencing of this T cell receptor beta chain was carried out in a study of blood T cell repertoires in COVID-19. In the study overall: The United States, Italy and Spain supplied acute and convalescent COVID-19 samples. Sources were T cells, B-cell-depleted T cells, or PBMCs; the material itself was cDNA or gDNA.

As originally analysed: Quantification of nucleated cells was approximated via reference gene primer amplification. TCRdb's table, derived via immunoSEQ multiplex PCR, lists solely in-frame clones and lacks some. V, J and clone size are taken as reported in that table, and D and trimming were inferred from the DNA itself. Here the sample spans over 150,000 clones, approximately 80% being singletons. This clone was seen a single time. This TCR was recovered from a woman aged 80 or over with active or convalescent COVID-19. Sequencing was carried out using peripheral blood.

The CDR3 reads CASSLVNSGANVLTF. The CDR3 DNA is TGCGCCAGCAGCTTGGTTAACTCTGGGGCCAACGTCCTGACTTTC. The chain carries TRBV5-1 and TRBJ2-6; D not certain. This CDR3 is built from 15 residues. V lost 0 bases and J lost 0, with 4 bases in between. Germline loops: CDR1 SGHRS, CDR2 YFSETQ.